This is a list of T cell receptor beta chains from one sample in a study of blood T cell repertoires in COVID-19. Generated by immunoSEQ multiplex PCR, the TCRdb table keeps only in-frame clones and is missing some. Here the sample spans about 170,000 clones, approximately 80% being singletons. Sequenced input: peripheral blood. These receptors all come from a woman older than 75 with COVID-19, enrolled during active disease. Both conserved end residues are part of each CDR3.

TRBJ2-2	13	TRBV28	CASWHFSTGELFF
TRBJ2-3	14	TRBV19	CASRQGYDTDTQYF
TRBJ2-4	14	TRBV5-4	CASSPGGLQNIQYF
TRBJ2-1	13	TRBV29-1	CSVSGTGYNEQFF
TRBJ1-4	13	TRBV27	CASRRTGSEKLFF
TRBJ1-4	12	TRBV5-4	CASSSDSGELFF
TRBJ2-7	14	TRBV11-2	CASSSRQGRYEQYF
TRBJ1-2	15	TRBV5-1	CASSDPDRGDYGYTF
TRBJ2-3	12	TRBV28	CATSKGQLTQYF
TRBJ2-5	16	TRBV5-1	CASSLGPTGYQETQYF
TRBJ2-7	16	TRBV7-8	CASSFNLAAGGLEQYF
TRBJ1-3	14	TRBV19	CASSMEPSGNTIYF
TRBJ2-2	16	TRBV25-1	CASSDTPQGAPGELFF
TRBJ1-1	15	TRBV5-1	CASSLAGTGGTEAFF
TRBJ1-5	18	TRBV28	CASSRRDTRIGSNQPQHF
TRBJ1-5	15	TRBV19	CASSVSGGYNQPQHF
TRBJ2-5	15	TRBV9	CASSIGLTGRETQYF
TRBJ2-2	16	TRBV5-1	CASSLRSSGNTGELFF
TRBJ1-2	13	TRBV9	CASSVDFGYGYTF
TRBJ1-1	11	TRBV19	CASTETGVAFF
TRBJ2-5	13	TRBV7-7	CASSLGQGKTQYF